Presented here are 18 T cell receptor beta chains from one specimen sequenced in a study of CD8+CD57+ T cells in acquired aplastic anemia. Genomic DNA was employed as the template in profiling TCR beta VDJ and CDR3. TCRdb ran MiXCR on the reads and lists one entry per CDR3 protein. Of around 200,000 distinct CDR3 sequences detected, roughly 65% appear once; the ten largest clones hold about 42%. The patients chosen for sequencing had shown expansion of CD8+CD57+ cells (detected by flow cytometry). Material for sequencing was sorted CD4+, CD8+, or CD8+CD57+ T cells (not recorded which) from PBMCs. Receptor source: a human donor with aplastic anemia.

J is TRBJ2-5 and V is TRBV11-1; TRBD2 aligns across 10 bases. With 0 bases clipped from V and 4 bases from J, the junction kept 5 bases outside the gene matches. Per the germline V gene, CDR1 is SGHAT and CDR2 is FQDESV (reference sequence). This CDR3 spans 16 amino acids. The CDR3 sequence is CASSLAPSGSGETQYF. The CDR3 nucleotides are TGTGCCAGCAGCTTAGCGCCTAGCGGGAGCGGAGAGACCCAGTACTTC.

The V and J genes are TRBV6-1 and TRBJ1-5; D may be TRBD1 (6 bases). Germline V gene sequence: CDR1 MNHNS, CDR2 SASEGT. The CDR3 loop spans 16 amino acids. Trimming shortened V by 5 bases and J by 5 bases, and 19 bases separated the two germline ends. This CDR3 reads CASSSPGTREYQPQHF. The CDR3 DNA sequence: TGTGCCAGCAGTTCGCCCGGGACACGGGAATATCAGCCCCAGCATTTT.

This clonotype has just a few counts. This chain uses TRBV9 with TRBJ2-3; D not certain. Germline loops: CDR1 SGDLS, CDR2 YYNGEE. Trimming removed 0 bases from V and 0 bases from J, with 5 bases in between. The CDR3 consists of 14 residues. The CDR3 sequence is CASSVDTSTDTQYF. Written as DNA, the CDR3 is TGTGCCAGCAGCGTAGACACTAGCACAGATACGCAGTATTTT. The variable domain in full, completed from reference TRBV9 and TRBJ2-3, reads DSGVTQTPKHLITATGQRVTLRCSPRSGDLSVYWYQQSLDQGLQFLIQYYNGEERAKGNILERFSAQQFPDLHSELNLSSLELGDSALYFCASSVDTSTDTQYFGPGTRLTVL.

In its sample, this clonotype was seen once. V and J are TRBV9 and TRBJ2-5; D unclear. The CDR3 is 13 amino acids. Germline loops: CDR1 SGDLS, CDR2 YYNGEE. V shed 3 bases and J shed 2 bases, with 8 bases lying between them. The CDR3 is CASSAGIQETQYF. The CDR3 nucleotides read TGTGCCAGCAGCGCGGGTATTCAAGAGACCCAGTACTTC.

This clonotype was counted at least ten times. V usage is TRBV27 and J usage is TRBJ1-6, with D unresolved. Trimming removed 3 bases from V and 9 bases from J, with 9 bases in between. The CDR3 sequence is 13 residues long. CDR1 and CDR2 (germline): MNHEY, SMNVEV (reference sequence). Here the CDR3 reads CASSLGNGSPLHF. CDR3 coding DNA: TGTGCCAGCAGTTTGGGGAACGGTTCACCCCTCCACTTT.

The chain combines TRBV7-9 with TRBJ1-4, with D hard to call. Germline V gene sequence: CDR1 SEHNR, CDR2 FQNEAQ (reference sequence). This CDR3 has 13 amino acids. The ends were cut back, 3 bases at V and 3 bases at J, with 5 bases in the middle. Here the CDR3 DNA reads TGTGCCAGCAGCTTGCAGTCTAATGAAAAACTGTTTTTT. Translated: CASSLQSNEKLFF.

This clonotype was seen only once. The junction and the germline gene differ at one end; a read error may be behind it. The rearrangement uses TRBV7-2 and TRBJ2-6, with 7 bases lining up with TRBD2. Germline V lookup: CDR1 SGHTA, CDR2 FQGNSA. The CDR3 is 16 residues long. The CDR3, as DNA: TGTGCCAGCAGCTTCGGGGGGAACTCTGGGGACAACGTCCTGACTTTC. This encodes CASSFGGNSGDNVLTF.

The chain uses TRBV7-8 and TRBJ1-1; TRBD1 matches at 7 bases. This CDR3 comprises 15 residues. The V and J ends lost 5 bases and 1 base, in that order; junction bases with no gene match: 7. Germline V gives CDR1 SGHVS, CDR2 FQNEAQ. CDR3 amino acids: CASSLRQGPNTEAFF. CDR3 sequence (DNA): TGTGCCAGCAGCCTGAGACAGGGCCCGAACACTGAAGCTTTCTTT.

The CDR3 region has the DNA TGTGCCAGCACTAGCGGGGGGGGGGCACCAGATACGCAGTATTTT. This sequence encodes CASTSGGGAPDTQYF. J is TRBJ2-3 and V is TRBV28; 12 bases map to TRBD2. CDR3 length: 15 residues. With 7 bases clipped from V and 4 bases from J, the junction kept 6 bases outside the gene matches. Germline CDR1 is MDHEN and CDR2 is SYDVKM.

The chain combines TRBV2 with TRBJ1-5; D ambiguous. The CDR3 runs 14 residues. V was pared by 4 bases and J by 4 bases, with 11 bases between. CDR1 and CDR2 (germline): SNHLY, FYNNEI. CDR3 residues: CASSVGRSNQPQHF. CDR3 DNA sequence: TGTGCCAGCAGTGTGGGCAGGTCAAATCAGCCCCAGCATTTT.

V usage is TRBV13 and J usage is TRBJ1-2; D may be TRBD1 (5 bases). The CDR3 is 13 residues long. From germline, CDR1 is PRHDT and CDR2 FYEKMQ (reference sequence). V was shortened by 5 bases and J by 5 bases, with 12 bases between the two germline ends. The CDR3 DNA follows: TGTGCCAGCAGCCTGGGACCGGCATATGGCTACACCTTC. Its translation: CASSLGPAYGYTF.

The chain links TRBV6-6 to TRBJ2-3; 9 bases are a match to TRBD2. Germline CDR1 is MNHNY and CDR2 is SVGAGI (reference sequence). This CDR3 comprises 17 residues. V dropped 6 bases and J dropped 7; count of bases not matched to a gene: 17. The CDR3 DNA follows: TGTGCCAGCAGCCAGTGGGTAGCGGGGGCCCCAGCGAATACGCAGTATTTT. Translation gives CASSQWVAGAPANTQYF.

The chain links TRBV7-9 to TRBJ1-1; 8 bases line up with TRBD1. The germline CDR1 and CDR2 sequences are SEHNR and FQNEAQ (reference sequence). The CDR3 totals 14 residues. After removal of 5 bases from V and 4 bases from J, the junction contained 6 bases not matched to a gene. The DNA of the CDR3 is TGTGCCAGCAGCCAAATACAGGGGGTCACTGAAGCTTTCTTT. Amino acids: CASSQIQGVTEAFF.

The chain recombines TRBV5-1 with TRBJ1-1; D ambiguous. The CDR3 extends over 14 amino acids. Germline loops: CDR1 SGHRS, CDR2 YFSETQ. The V and J ends lost 5 bases and 0 bases respectively, with 11 bases between them. The CDR3 sequence: CASSYTGMNTEAFF. The CDR3 DNA follows: TGCGCCAGCAGTTACACCGGGATGAACACTGAAGCTTTCTTT.

Many counts were recorded for this clonotype. This chain connects TRBV19 to TRBJ1-5; no clear D. Germline CDR1 and CDR2: LNHDA and SQIVND (reference sequence). Trimming shortened V by 6 bases and J by 4 bases, and 16 bases separated the two germline ends. The CDR3 is made up of 15 amino acids. CDR3 nucleotides: TGTGCCAGTAGCATCGGGGTTATCCCTAATCAGCCCCAGCATTTT. This codes for CASSIGVIPNQPQHF. Based on the CDR3 plus reference TRBV19 and TRBJ1-5, the full variable domain is DGGITQSPKYLFRKEGQNVTLSCEQNLNHDAMYWYRQDPGQGLRLIYYSQIVNDFQKGDIAEGYSVSREKKESFPLTVTSAQKNPTAFYLCASSIGVIPNQPQHFGDGTRLSIL.

The J gene is TRBJ2-7, the V gene TRBV2; no firm D call. Trimming removed 7 bases from V and 0 bases from J, with 13 bases in between. CDR3 length equals 14 residues. Germline values: CDR1 SNHLY, CDR2 FYNNEI. The CDR3: CASMISGASYEQYF. In DNA, the CDR3 is TGTGCCAGCATGATATCCGGAGCCTCCTACGAGCAGTACTTC.

The chain joins TRBV7-8 to TRBJ1-5; TRBD1 might be the D (6 bases). The CDR3 consists of 14 residues. The germline gives CDR1 SGHVS, CDR2 FQNEAQ. Trimming pared 3 bases from V and 5 bases from J, leaving 11 bases between. This chain's CDR3 is CASSLGGGDQPQHF. As DNA, the CDR3 is TGTGCCAGCAGCTTGGGAGGGGGGGATCAGCCCCAGCATTTT.

The rearrangement uses TRBV20-1 and TRBJ1-5, with D possibly TRBD1 on 5 matching bases. The CDR3 is 17 residues long. Trimming left V 3 bases short and J 6 bases short, with 24 bases between. The V gene's germline CDR1 is DFQATT and CDR2 SNEGSKA (reference sequence). CDR3 sequence reads: CSARRPDLGAGVQPQHF. The CDR3 DNA reads as TGCAGTGCTAGGCGTCCCGACCTAGGGGCGGGAGTTCAGCCCCAGCATTTT.